These 9 T cell receptor beta chains originate from one sample sequenced in a study of blood T cell repertoires in COVID-19. Clones were sequenced by immunoSEQ multiplex PCR, and TCRdb holds only the in-frame ones, with some missing. The data contain under 300,000 clones, roughly 81% of them singletons. Sequenced: peripheral blood. The receptors shown here come from a man in his fifties with acute or convalescent COVID-19.

This clone was observed once. The rearrangement joins TRBV5-4 to TRBJ2-7, with 7 bases fitting TRBD1. V lost 0 bases, J lost 3 bases, and 6 bases stayed unmatched. Germline-derived CDR1 and CDR2 are SGHNT and YYREEE (reference sequence). The CDR3 is 15 amino acids. The CDR3 is CASSLGQGVIYEQYF. DNA of the CDR3: TGTGCCAGCAGCTTGGGGCAGGGGGTGATCTACGAGCAGTACTTC.

The chain has TRBV19 and TRBJ2-7; D possibly corresponds to TRBD1 (5 bases). Germline V gene data show CDR1 as LNHDA and CDR2 as SQIVND (reference sequence). The CDR3 spans 16 residues. Trimming cost V 0 bases and J 2 bases, with 14 bases left between them. In nucleotides, the CDR3 is TGTGCCAGTAGTATAGACCAGGGCTGGGGCCCCTACGAGCAGTACTTC. This sequence encodes CASSIDQGWGPYEQYF.

V gene TRBV4-2 combines with J gene TRBJ2-7; 9 bases are a match to TRBD2. Germline lookup yields CDR1 LGHNA and CDR2 YNFKEQ. With V trimmed by 3 bases and J by 0 bases, 3 bases remained unmatched. The CDR3 covers 15 residues. The CDR3 loop reads CASSQTSGPSYEQYF. In DNA, the CDR3 is TGTGCCAGCAGCCAGACTAGCGGCCCCTCCTACGAGCAGTACTTC.

The chain uses TRBV5-5 and TRBJ1-5; 12 bases fit TRBD1. J was trimmed by 3 bases and V by 4 bases; bases with no gene match: 8. Per the germline V gene, CDR1 is SGHKS and CDR2 is YYEKEE (reference sequence). CDR3 size: 17 residues. CDR3 protein: CASSRAGQGALNQPQHF. CDR3 DNA sequence: TGTGCCAGCAGCCGGGCGGGACAGGGGGCCCTCAATCAGCCCCAGCATTTT.

V is TRBV12-3 or TRBV12-4 and J is TRBJ1-2, with 7 bases that match TRBD1. Trimming cost V 7 bases and J 9 bases; bases outside gene matches: 5. The CDR3 extends over 11 amino acids. The CDR3 DNA sequence: TGTGCCAGCACTACAGGGGCGAGCTACACCTTC. As protein: CASTTGASYTF.

The genes are TRBV5-1 and TRBJ2-7; 13 bases align to TRBD2. Germline CDR1 reads SGHRS; CDR2 reads YFSETQ. This CDR3 is built from 15 residues. V shed 4 bases and J 7 bases; nucleotides not matched to a gene: 8. CDR3 DNA: TGCGCCAGCAGCGTCGGACTAGCGGGAGCGCAGGAGCAGTACTTC. It specifies CASSVGLAGAQEQYF.

This sequence joins TRBV30 and TRBJ1-2, with 9 bases matching TRBD1. This CDR3 spans 15 amino acids. J gave up 0 bases and V 3 bases, and 5 bases lay outside the gene matches. Germline V gene data show CDR1 as GTSNPN and CDR2 as SVGIG (reference sequence). The CDR3 sequence: CAWRPGQGANYGYTF. Here the CDR3 DNA reads TGTGCCTGGAGACCGGGACAGGGAGCTAACTATGGCTACACCTTC.

This clone was observed a few times. This rearrangement joins TRBV5-1 to TRBJ1-2, with TRBD1 identical over 7 bases. The V and J ends lost 3 bases and 4 bases, in that order; junction bases with no gene match: 6. The CDR3 extends over 14 amino acids. Germline CDR1 and CDR2: SGHRS and YFSETQ. The CDR3 nucleotides are TGCGCCAGCAGCTCAACGGGACAGATCTATGGCTACACCTTC. As protein: CASSSTGQIYGYTF. The full variable domain, with the rest looked up from reference TRBV5-1 and TRBJ1-2, is KAGVTQTPRYLIKTRGQQVTLSCSPISGHRSVSWYQQTPGQGLQFLFEYFSETQRNKGNFPGRFSGRQFSNSRSEMNVSTLELGDSALYLCASSSTGQIYGYTFGSGTRLTVV.

The V call is TRBV3-1 (or the pseudogene TRBV3-2), the J call TRBJ2-5, with D tentatively TRBD2 (5 bases). V was cut by 0 bases and J by 5 bases, with 13 bases left in between. The CDR3 is 15 residues long. Germline lookup yields CDR1 LGHDT and CDR2 YNNKEL (reference sequence). As DNA, the CDR3 is TGTGCCAGCAGCCAAGACCCGAGGGCCGGGGAGACCCAGTACTTC. This sequence encodes CASSQDPRAGETQYF.